This T cell receptor (beta chain) was sequenced during a study of a mutant IDH1 vaccine in newly diagnosed glioma. Overall study: Eight vaccinations went to patients in weeks 1, 3, 5, 7, 11, 15, 19, 23. Among treated patients, around 60% were male and approximately 40% female, and mean age was around 40 years. Beforehand, treatment had been radiotherapy, temozolomide, or both; the majority received both.

TCRdb's copy holds only in-frame clones and misses some; the assay was immunoSEQ multiplex PCR. The sample includes tens of thousands of clones, around 80% seen only once; the top ten take around 2%. Documented time point: week 5, during vaccination. All doses held 300 ug of mutant IDH1 20-mer peptide, with topical imiquimod. Donor tumors were new WHO grade 3 or 4 IDH1-mutant, ATRX-lost astrocytomas. A note on this clone: Antigen specificity is unknown.

The germline V gene has CDR1 LNHDA and CDR2 SQIVND (reference sequence). V shed 5 bases, J shed 3 bases, and the junction held 12 bases outside the gene matches. This CDR3 comprises 16 residues. The sequenced sample was PBMCs, obtained from a glioma patient whose treatment included an IDH1 peptide vaccine. The V call is TRBV19, the J call TRBJ2-7; 8 positions match TRBD2. The TCR was taken from a woman between 35 and 50 years old with glioma. In DNA, the CDR3 is TGTGCCAGTAGTCTGTATTACAGCGGGGGCCTCTACGAGCAGTACTTC. Protein product: CASSLYYSGGLYEQYF.